These 24 T cell receptor beta chains share one sample of origin, sequenced in a study of blood T cell repertoires in COVID-19. TCRdb's table, derived via immunoSEQ multiplex PCR, lists solely in-frame clones and lacks some. Here the sample spans some 170,000 clones, roughly 84% being singletons. Input material: PBMCs or T cells enriched from blood (not recorded which). These receptors came from a human donor with acute COVID-19. The donor label of this sample is uncertain.

The genes are TRBV30 and TRBJ1-1, with D perhaps TRBD1 (5 bases). The CDR3 length is 12 residues. Between the trimmed V and J ends, which lost 4 bases and 5 bases, there was a span of 11 bases. The germline CDR1 and CDR2 sequences are GTSNPN and SVGIG (reference sequence). The CDR3 DNA reads as TGTGCCTGGACGCAGGGAGGAACTGAAGCTTTCTTT. Protein product: CAWTQGGTEAFF.

CDR3 nucleotide sequence: TGTGCCAGCGGACACCCAACGAACACCGGGGAGCTGTTTTTT. Translation gives CASGHPTNTGELFF. The chain combines TRBV7-3 with TRBJ2-2; D possibly corresponds to TRBD1 (5 bases). V lost 8 bases and J lost 0, with 10 bases in between. The CDR3 is made up of 14 amino acids. In germline, CDR1 is SGHTA, CDR2 FQGTGA.

The CDR3 protein is CAWRVPRREDEQYF. The DNA for the CDR3 is TGTGCCTGGAGGGTGCCTAGGCGTGAGGACGAGCAGTACTTC. The chain has TRBV30 and TRBJ2-7; D unresolved. V dropped 3 bases and J dropped 5 bases, with 17 bases sitting between them. This CDR3 comprises 14 residues. Per the germline V gene, CDR1 is GTSNPN and CDR2 is SVGIG (reference sequence).

The rearrangement uses TRBV7-2 and TRBJ2-7; 11 bases align to TRBD2. This CDR3 contains 15 residues. V shed 3 bases, J shed 3 bases, and the junction held 4 bases outside the gene matches. The germline V gene has CDR1 SGHTA and CDR2 FQGNSA. CDR3 coding DNA: TGTGCCAGCAGCTTGGGGCTAGCGGGGGGCTACGAGCAGTACTTC. It translates to CASSLGLAGGYEQYF. The variable domain in full, with the rest retrieved from reference TRBV7-2 and TRBJ2-7, is GAGVSQSPSNKVTEKGKDVELRCDPISGHTALYWYRQSLGQGLEFLIYFQGNSAPDKSGLPSDRFSAERTGGSVSTLTIQRTQQEDSAVYLCASSLGLAGGYEQYFGPGTRLTVT.

The rearrangement links TRBV7-9 to TRBJ2-2, with 8 bases fitting TRBD1. The germline CDR1 and CDR2 sequences are SEHNR and FQNEAQ (reference sequence). The CDR3 is 15 residues long. With 2 bases clipped from V and 6 bases from J, the junction kept 5 bases outside the gene matches. CDR3 loop: CASSLPDREAGELFF. CDR3 nucleotides: TGTGCCAGCAGCTTACCGGACAGGGAGGCCGGGGAGCTGTTTTTT.

This clone was picked up a small number of times. The chain combines TRBV27 with TRBJ2-7; 8 bases agree with TRBD2. Losses at the gene ends were 6 bases for V and 5 bases for J; bases not matched to a gene: 12. The CDR3 runs 15 residues. CDR1 MNHEY and CDR2 SMNVEV come from the germline V gene (reference sequence). Here the CDR3 DNA reads TGTGCCAGCAGCCCTTCGGGAGGGGTGGAGGACGAGCAGTACTTC. Its protein is CASSPSGGVEDEQYF.

This sequence joins TRBV5-1 and TRBJ2-3; no reliable D call. Trimming removed 4 bases from V and 2 bases from J, with 8 bases in between. CDR1 and CDR2 from the germline V gene are SGHRS and YFSETQ. The CDR3 is 13 residues long. The CDR3 reads CASSIQYTDTQYF. As DNA, the CDR3 is TGCGCCAGCAGCATCCAGTACACAGATACGCAGTATTTT.

V usage is TRBV7-6 and J usage is TRBJ2-1, with D unresolved. Trimming cost V 5 bases and J 9 bases, with 17 bases left between them. The CDR3 is 14 residues long. Looked up from germline, CDR1 is SGHVS and CDR2 is FNYEAQ. DNA of the CDR3: TGTGCCAGCAGCCGTACATCTTCTCGATCTGAGCAGTTCTTC. Protein product: CASSRTSSRSEQFF.

This chain links TRBV19 with TRBJ2-5; the D gene is possibly TRBD2 (6 bases). The CDR3 is made up of 16 amino acids. V dropped 5 bases and J dropped 13 bases, with 29 bases sitting between them. In germline, CDR1 is LNHDA, CDR2 SQIVND (reference sequence). CDR3 nucleotides: TGTGCCAGTAGTTCCACCTCGGGCCCTCTAAGCGGGTCCTTGTACTTC. Its translation: CASSSTSGPLSGSLYF.

V is TRBV7-9 and J is TRBJ2-7; D is possibly TRBD2 (6 bases). Germline CDR1 SEHNR, CDR2 FQNEAQ (reference sequence). The CDR3 contains 12 residues. Trimming stripped 5 bases from V and 6 bases from J, with 11 bases between. The CDR3 nucleotides read TGTGCCAGCAGCCCTAGCGCGCTCGAGCAGTACTTC. Residues: CASSPSALEQYF.

The count of this clone is one. The CDR3, as DNA: TGTGCCAGCAACCGCAGGGCGGGACTAGCGTTGAGCTCCTACAATGAGCAGTTCTTC. Translated, it gives CASNRRAGLALSSYNEQFF. V and J are TRBV28 and TRBJ2-1; the match to TRBD2 covers 10 bases. Germline V gene data show CDR1 as MDHEN and CDR2 as SYDVKM. The CDR3 is 19 residues long. Trimming at V came to 7 bases and at J to 0 bases, leaving 15 bases not matched to a gene.

J is TRBJ1-3 and V is TRBV7-9; D possibly corresponds to TRBD1 (5 bases). Germline V gives CDR1 SEHNR, CDR2 FQNEAQ (reference sequence). The V end lost 5 bases, the J end lost 0 bases, and 20 bases lay between the germline ends. The CDR3 is 18 residues long. The CDR3 nucleotides are TGTGCCAGCAGCCCCACCCGTTTGGGGGGACCCTCTGGAAACACCATATATTTT. It translates to CASSPTRLGGPSGNTIYF.

This sequence joins TRBV19 and TRBJ1-6; 8 bases agree with TRBD1. The V gene's germline CDR1 is LNHDA and CDR2 SQIVND (reference sequence). Trimming removed 5 bases from V and 5 bases from J; junction bases left unmatched: 8. This CDR3 region has 16 residues. The CDR3 here is CASSSLGTGDNSPLHF. The CDR3 nucleotides read TGTGCCAGTAGTTCACTTGGGACAGGAGATAATTCACCCCTCCACTTT.

The chain uses TRBV5-1 and TRBJ2-3; D not resolved. Germline V gene sequence: CDR1 SGHRS, CDR2 YFSETQ. This CDR3 contains 13 residues. V was clipped by 2 bases and J by 1 base, with 5 bases between them. CDR3 region: CASSLYRTDTQYF. CDR3 DNA: TGCGCCAGCAGCTTATATCGCACAGATACGCAGTATTTT.

The chain links TRBV7-8 to TRBJ2-7; the match to TRBD2 covers 7 bases. CDR3 length: 13 residues. With 7 bases clipped from V and 7 bases from J, the junction kept 10 bases outside the gene matches. Germline assignment: CDR1 SGHVS and CDR2 FQNEAQ. The chain's CDR3 is CASTSGGSEEQYF. DNA for the CDR3: TGTGCCAGCACCTCGGGGGGATCGGAAGAGCAGTACTTC.

The rearrangement joins TRBV6-1 to TRBJ2-7; D unresolved. This CDR3 comprises 13 residues. Germline values: CDR1 MNHNS, CDR2 SASEGT. Trimming removed 3 bases from V and 0 bases from J, with 6 bases in between. The CDR3 region has the DNA TGTGCCAGCAGTGAGTGGGCCTCCTACGAGCAGTACTTC. Translating it yields CASSEWASYEQYF.

V and J are TRBV6-1 and TRBJ2-1; TRBD2 agrees at 16 bases. The V gene's germline CDR1 is MNHNS and CDR2 SASEGT. V gave up 2 bases and J gave up 9 bases; unmatched junction bases: 7. This CDR3 comprises 17 residues. For the CDR3, the DNA is TGTGCCAGCAGTGAACAGCCGGGACTAGCGGGGGGGCGTGAGCAGTTCTTC. Its protein product is CASSEQPGLAGGREQFF.

The genes are TRBV29-1 and TRBJ1-1; no reliable D call. V was shortened by 7 bases and J by 4 bases, with 7 bases between the two germline ends. Germline V lookup: CDR1 SQVTM, CDR2 ANQGSEA. The CDR3 is 10 amino acids. The CDR3 region is CSGYGTEAFF. For the CDR3, the DNA is TGCAGCGGGTACGGCACTGAAGCTTTCTTT.

CDR3 amino acids: CASSPGLAASTDTQYF. CDR3 in DNA: TGTGCCAGCTCACCAGGACTAGCGGCTAGCACAGATACGCAGTATTTT. The genes are TRBV18 and TRBJ2-3; 10 nucleotides match TRBD2. In germline, CDR1 is KGHSH, CDR2 LQKENI. The CDR3 covers 16 residues. V was pared by 2 bases and J by 0 bases, with 2 bases of the junction left unmatched. Full variable domain (outside the CDR3, taken from reference TRBV18 and TRBJ2-3): NAGVMQNPRHLVRRRGQEARLRCSPMKGHSHVYWYRQLPEEGLKFMVYLQKENIIDESGMPKERFSAEFPKEGPSILRIQQVVRGDSAAYFCASSPGLAASTDTQYFGPGTRLTVL.

The rearrangement links TRBV4-2 to TRBJ2-2; TRBD1 aligns across 8 bases. The CDR3 extends over 15 amino acids. V lost 4 bases to trimming and J lost 6 bases; unmatched junction nucleotides: 7. Per the germline V gene, CDR1 is LGHNA and CDR2 is YNFKEQ. The CDR3 coding sequence is TGTGCCAGCAGCCCCGGACAGGGAGGCGCCGGGGAGCTGTTTTTT. This codes for CASSPGQGGAGELFF.

The genes are TRBV5-5 and TRBJ2-1; weak D call: TRBD2 (5 bases). The V end was cut by 2 bases, the J end by 6 bases, with 6 bases between. The CDR3 is 12 residues long. CDR1 and CDR2 (germline): SGHKS, YYEKEE (reference sequence). In nucleotides, the CDR3 is TGTGCCAGCAGCTTAGGAGGCAATGAGCAGTTCTTC. This encodes CASSLGGNEQFF.

The chain uses TRBV7-8 and TRBJ2-5; D not resolved. The length of the CDR3 is 14 residues. The germline V gene encodes CDR1 SGHVS and CDR2 FQNEAQ. V was clipped by 1 base and J by 5 bases, with 11 bases between them. The chain's CDR3 is CASSLVTLRETQYF. As DNA, the CDR3 is TGTGCCAGCAGCTTAGTTACGTTGAGGGAGACCCAGTACTTC.

The chain combines TRBV2 with TRBJ1-2; TRBD1 matches 7 bases. Germline V CDR1 and CDR2: SNHLY, FYNNEI. With 6 bases clipped from V and 7 bases from J, the junction kept 8 bases outside the gene matches. The CDR3 consists of 13 residues. The CDR3 bases are TGTGCCAGCAGGGGTGAAGGGGGCTCTGGCTACACCTTC. As protein: CASRGEGGSGYTF.

V and J are TRBV4-1 and TRBJ2-5; D is unresolved. Looked up from germline, CDR1 is MGHRA and CDR2 is YSYEKL. Trimming cost V 1 base and J 1 base, with 10 bases left between them. CDR3 size: 15 residues. The chain's CDR3 is CASSQGLSPQETQYF. Here the CDR3 DNA reads TGCGCCAGCAGCCAAGGCCTATCCCCCCAAGAGACCCAGTACTTC.